These 5 T cell receptor beta chains share one sample of origin, sequenced in a study of blood T cell repertoires in COVID-19. Measured with immunoSEQ multiplex PCR; TCRdb has only the in-frame clones, and not every one. The sample lists around 300,000 clones, approximately 83% occurring once. The sample comprised peripheral blood. These receptors were collected from a woman in her sixties or seventies with acute or convalescent COVID-19.

V is TRBV4-1 and J is TRBJ1-2; D ambiguous. The CDR3 is 15 residues long. Germline V CDR1 and CDR2: MGHRA, YSYEKL. Trimming took 4 bases from V and 7 from J, leaving 19 bases between them. CDR3 sequence: CASSRSPGEKTGYTF. The CDR3 bases are TGCGCCAGCAGCCGCTCCCCGGGAGAAAAGACTGGCTACACCTTC.

This chain connects TRBV6-6 to TRBJ1-5; tentatively, D is TRBD1 (5 bases). This CDR3 contains 13 residues. The V gene's germline CDR1 is MNHNY and CDR2 SVGAGI (reference sequence). The V end lost 6 bases, the J end lost 4 bases, and 10 bases lay between the germline ends. CDR3 sequence: CASSDQGNQPQHF. The CDR3 bases are TGTGCCAGCAGCGACCAGGGTAATCAGCCCCAGCATTTT.

The V and J genes are TRBV7-2 and TRBJ1-5, with D possibly being TRBD1 (5 bases). The germline V and J ends were trimmed by 7 bases and 0 bases, with 13 bases remaining between them. The V gene's germline CDR1 is SGHTA and CDR2 FQGNSA. CDR3 length: 15 amino acids. The CDR3 protein is CASTVDSYSNQPQHF. The CDR3 DNA follows: TGTGCCAGCACCGTAGACAGTTATAGCAATCAGCCCCAGCATTTT.

The rearrangement joins TRBV18 to TRBJ2-1; 7 nucleotides match TRBD2. The germline CDR1 and CDR2 sequences are KGHSH and LQKENI. The length of the CDR3 is 15 residues. Losses at the gene ends were 2 bases for V and 5 bases for J; bases not matched to a gene: 6. This CDR3 is CASSPSRAGDNEQFF. The CDR3 nucleotides are TGTGCCAGCTCACCAAGTAGGGCGGGGGACAATGAGCAGTTCTTC.

The chain joins TRBV2 to TRBJ1-1, with D possibly matching TRBD1 (6 bases). Between the trimmed V and J ends, which lost 5 bases and 4 bases, there was a span of 11 bases. The CDR3 spans 13 residues. Germline V gene sequence: CDR1 SNHLY, CDR2 FYNNEI. The CDR3 reads CASSSGARTEAFF. CDR3 coding DNA: TGTGCCAGCAGTTCAGGGGCCCGCACTGAAGCTTTCTTT.